This entry features one T cell receptor (beta chain) sequence. No antigen is known for it. The CDR3 covers 16 residues. The ends lost 1 base at V and 6 bases at J; junction bases unmatched: 6. Looked up from germline, CDR1 is KGHSH and CDR2 is LQKENI. This specimen comes from a study of cytomegalovirus exposure and HLA in healthy donors. Broader study findings: It was only CMV serostatus that was available as immune exposure information. The authors listed approximately 160 TCR beta chains as cytomegalovirus-associated.

It was with 60 Vbeta and 13 Jbeta primers that the PCR ran. Repertoires were generated with immunoSEQ multiplex PCR, while TCRdb's copy carries only in-frame clones and drops some. The table includes fewer than 85,000 clones, approximately 80% detected once. Material: PBMCs. The receptor was isolated from a man aged 40-49 years in good health and CMV-seronegative. The genes are TRBV18 and TRBJ2-1, with TRBD2 identical over 10 bases. This CDR3 is CASSPRAGGQSNEQFF. The CDR3 DNA follows: TGTGCCAGCTCACCACGAGCGGGGGGGCAATCCAATGAGCAGTTCTTC.